The next 5 T cell receptor beta chains were all read from a single sample in a study of T cells in Graves' hyperthyroidism and ophthalmopathy. RNA transcripts yielded amplified TCR beta CDR3 regions. During a first-round RT-PCR of the TCR CDR3, the HTBI primer set was used. TCRdb independently ran MiXCR on the multiplex PCR reads; one entry per CDR3 protein. The table shows 560,000 or so distinct CDR3 sequences, with around 45% occurring only once. Sequencing used peripheral blood or thyroid tissue (not recorded which). All receptors derive from a woman under 30 with Graves' hyperthyroidism.

V gene TRBV7-6 combines with J gene TRBJ2-2, with 7 bases aligning to TRBD2. Losses at the gene ends were 5 bases for V and 2 bases for J; bases not matched to a gene: 2. CDR3 length: 14 residues. From germline, CDR1 is SGHVS and CDR2 FNYEAQ. In nucleotides, the CDR3 is TGTGCCAGCAGCCGAGCGGGAAACACCGGGGAGCTGTTTTTT. Protein sequence: CASSRAGNTGELFF.

The rearrangement uses TRBV6-5 and TRBJ1-5, with 7 bases fitting TRBD1. The ends lost 2 bases at V and 10 bases at J; junction bases unmatched: 5. Germline loops: CDR1 MNHEY, CDR2 SVGAGI. The CDR3 runs 13 residues. The CDR3 DNA follows: TGTGCCAGCAGTTACGCCTACAGGGGACCCCAGCATTTT. This translates into CASSYAYRGPQHF.

This clonotype was counted a few times. The genes are TRBV7-6 and TRBJ2-7, with 7 bases fitting TRBD2. The germline CDR1 and CDR2 sequences are SGHVS and FNYEAQ. CDR3 size: 16 residues. After removal of 3 bases from V and 7 bases from J, the junction contained 15 bases not matched to a gene. CDR3 nucleotides: TGTGCCAGCAGCTTTGAGGAGTTTGAGGGAGCGGGAGAGCAGTACTTC. This sequence encodes CASSFEEFEGAGEQYF.

This clonotype was seen ten or more times. The rearrangement joins TRBV2 to TRBJ1-5; D possibly corresponds to TRBD1 (5 bases). This CDR3 region has 15 residues. The V gene's germline CDR1 is SNHLY and CDR2 FYNNEI. V was cut by 6 bases and J by 6 bases, with 18 bases left in between. CDR3 sequence: CASSGPIGVAQPQHF. CDR3 bases: TGTGCCAGCAGCGGTCCGATAGGGGTCGCTCAGCCCCAGCATTTT.

As concerns this clonotype: A clone one base away is much larger, so this may be a read error. The V call is TRBV10-3, the J call TRBJ2-5; D may be TRBD1 (6 bases). V lost 3 bases, J lost 5 bases, and 13 bases lay in between. This CDR3 is 14 amino acids long. Germline-derived CDR1 and CDR2 are ENHRY and SYGVKD. The CDR3 region has the DNA TGTGCCATCAGTGAAGGTGGCAGGGGTGAGACCCAGTACTTC. Its protein is CAISEGGRGETQYF.